This is a list of T cell receptor beta chains from one sample in a study of CD8+CD57+ T cells in acquired aplastic anemia. TCRdb re-called the reads with MiXCR, one entry per CDR3 protein. The table records around 150,000 distinct CDR3 sequences, approximately 43% of them present only once. Specimen: sorted CD4+, CD8+, or CD8+CD57+ T cells (not recorded which) from PBMCs. These receptors all come from a human donor in good health. The CDR3 runs from the conserved cysteine through the conserved F or W. The D gene is left open where the match is weak. Size is omitted from some rows. Given values are once, few, many or a class for expanded clones.

clone_size: -
d_call: TRBD2
j_call: TRBJ2-1
v_call: TRBV15
cdr3_aa: CATSRDGFSGGANEQFF
cdr3_nt: TGTGCCACCAGCAGAGATGGGTTTAGCGGGGGGGCCAATGAGCAGTTCTTC

clone_size: -
d_call: -
j_call: TRBJ2-3
v_call: TRBV4-1
cdr3_aa: CASSQQLPAGPAIRTDTQYF
cdr3_nt: TGCGCCAGCAGCCAACAACTCCCCGCAGGGCCGGCCATTCGCACAGATACGCAGTATTTT

clone_size: few
d_call: -
j_call: TRBJ1-6
v_call: TRBV5-6
cdr3_aa: CASSSVEGRNSPLHF
cdr3_nt: TGTGCCAGCAGCTCAGTGGAGGGGCGTAATTCACCCCTCCACTTT

clone_size: -
d_call: -
j_call: TRBJ1-1
v_call: TRBV29-1
cdr3_aa: CSSKSGVTEAFF
cdr3_nt: TGCAGCTCCAAATCGGGAGTGACTGAAGCTTTCTTT

clone_size: once
d_call: -
j_call: TRBJ1-3
v_call: TRBV10-3
cdr3_aa: CAISYRGNSGNTIYF
cdr3_nt: TGTGCCATCAGTTACCGGGGTAACTCTGGAAACACCATATATTTT

clone_size: many
d_call: -
j_call: TRBJ1-1
v_call: TRBV5-4
cdr3_aa: CASSWGDGNTEAFF
cdr3_nt: TGTGCCAGCAGCTGGGGGGACGGGAACACTGAAGCTTTCTTT

clone_size: -
d_call: TRBD2
j_call: TRBJ2-7
v_call: TRBV2
cdr3_aa: CASRLAGQQRQYF
cdr3_nt: TGTGCCAGCCGACTAGCGGGGCAACAGAGGCAGTACTTC

clone_size: -
d_call: TRBD2
j_call: TRBJ2-1
v_call: TRBV4-2
cdr3_aa: CASSQYSSGSSYNEQFF
cdr3_nt: TGTGCCAGCAGCCAATATTCTAGCGGAAGCTCCTACAATGAGCAGTTCTTC

clone_size: -
d_call: -
j_call: TRBJ1-1
v_call: TRBV6-5
cdr3_aa: CASSSWGGDTEAFF
cdr3_nt: TGTGCCAGCAGTTCCTGGGGGGGTGACACTGAAGCTTTCTTT

clone_size: -
d_call: TRBD2
j_call: TRBJ2-7
v_call: TRBV7-3
cdr3_aa: CASSRLAAYEQYF
cdr3_nt: TGTGCCAGCAGTAGGCTAGCGGCCTACGAGCAGTACTTC

clone_size: -
d_call: -
j_call: TRBJ1-4
v_call: TRBV7-8
cdr3_aa: CASSLNRGEKLFF
cdr3_nt: TGTGCCAGCAGCCTAAATCGGGGGGAAAAACTGTTTTTT

clone_size: -
d_call: -
j_call: TRBJ1-1
v_call: TRBV2
cdr3_aa: CASKDCLNTVAFF
cdr3_nt: TGTGCCAGCAAGGACTGCTTGAACACTGTAGCTTTCTTT

clone_size: many
d_call: -
j_call: TRBJ2-7
v_call: TRBV6-5
cdr3_aa: CASSYAPYIHREQYF
cdr3_nt: TGTGCCAGCAGTTACGCTCCGTATATCCACCGCGAGCAGTACTTC

clone_size: -
d_call: -
j_call: TRBJ2-7
v_call: TRBV19
cdr3_aa: CASSIGSNYEQYF
cdr3_nt: TGTGCCAGTAGTATTGGGAGCAACTACGAGCAGTACTTC

clone_size: many
d_call: -
j_call: TRBJ1-4
v_call: TRBV5-8
cdr3_aa: CASSLYTNEKLFF
cdr3_nt: TGTGCCAGCAGCTTGTATACTAATGAAAAACTGTTTTTT

clone_size: -
d_call: -
j_call: TRBJ2-1
v_call: TRBV15
cdr3_aa: CATSTTSYNEQLF
cdr3_nt: TGTGCCACCAGCACGACATCCTACAATGAGCAGCTCTTC

clone_size: few
d_call: -
j_call: TRBJ2-7
v_call: TRBV27
cdr3_aa: CASTTGTEKQYF
cdr3_nt: TGTGCCAGCACCACCGGGACCGAGAAGCAGTACTTC

clone_size: few
d_call: -
j_call: TRBJ1-1
v_call: TRBV5-1
cdr3_aa: CASSFRGEAFF
cdr3_nt: TGCGCCAGCAGCTTTAGGGGGGAGGCTTTCTTT

clone_size: few
d_call: -
j_call: TRBJ1-1
v_call: TRBV29-1
cdr3_aa: CSVVGGVTIGEAFF
cdr3_nt: TGCAGCGTTGTGGGGGGAGTAACTATCGGAGAAGCTTTCTTT

clone_size: many
d_call: -
j_call: TRBJ2-7
v_call: TRBV20-1
cdr3_aa: CSGRGRDGYEQYF
cdr3_nt: TGCAGTGGGAGGGGCAGGGATGGATACGAGCAGTACTTC

clone_size: few
d_call: TRBD2
j_call: TRBJ2-5
v_call: TRBV6-1
cdr3_aa: CATKIGLAGAETQYF
cdr3_nt: TGTGCCACAAAAATAGGACTAGCGGGAGCGGAGACCCAGTACTTC

clone_size: many
d_call: -
j_call: TRBJ1-1
v_call: TRBV4-2
cdr3_aa: CASSQAGVLTEAFF
cdr3_nt: TGTGCCAGCAGCCAGGCAGGGGTCCTCACTGAAGCTTTCTTT

clone_size: -
d_call: TRBD2
j_call: TRBJ2-5
v_call: TRBV18
cdr3_aa: CASSPGLAGGPEF
cdr3_nt: TGTGCCAGCTCGCCGGGACTAGCGGGGGGGCCGGAGTTC

clone_size: -
d_call: -
j_call: TRBJ1-2
v_call: TRBV10-2
cdr3_aa: CASSESGGYTF
cdr3_nt: TGCGCCAGCAGTGAGTCGGGTGGCTACACCTTC

clone_size: many
d_call: -
j_call: TRBJ2-7
v_call: TRBV19
cdr3_aa: CASSRSGTTYEQYF
cdr3_nt: TGTGCCAGTAGTAGATCAGGGACGACCTACGAGCAGTACTTC

clone_size: -
d_call: -
j_call: TRBJ1-5
v_call: TRBV12-3/TRBV12-4
cdr3_aa: CASSIAGNNQPQHF
cdr3_nt: TGTGCCAGCAGTATCGCAGGGAACAATCAGCCCCAGCATTTT

clone_size: once
d_call: -
j_call: TRBJ2-3
v_call: TRBV29-1
cdr3_aa: CSVSGGLSTDTQYF
cdr3_nt: TGCAGCGTCTCAGGGGGACTATCCACAGATACGCAGTATTTT

clone_size: many
d_call: TRBD1
j_call: TRBJ1-2
v_call: TRBV5-8
cdr3_aa: CASSLGQGRYGYTF
cdr3_nt: TGTGCCAGCAGCTTGGGACAGGGAAGGTATGGCTACACCTTC

clone_size: once
d_call: TRBD2
j_call: TRBJ2-3
v_call: TRBV10-3
cdr3_aa: CAISSGLGPDTQYF
cdr3_nt: TGTGCCATCTCATCGGGACTAGGCCCAGATACGCAGTATTTT

clone_size: -
d_call: -
j_call: TRBJ2-2
v_call: TRBV19
cdr3_aa: CASSIDLGRGGTGELFF
cdr3_nt: TGTGCCAGTAGTATAGATTTAGGCAGGGGAGGCACCGGGGAGCTGTTTTTT

clone_size: many
d_call: -
j_call: TRBJ2-1
v_call: TRBV29-1
cdr3_aa: CSVEVEPSSYNEQFF
cdr3_nt: TGCAGCGTTGAAGTGGAGCCCAGCTCCTACAATGAGCAGTTCTTC

clone_size: many
d_call: -
j_call: TRBJ1-5
v_call: TRBV19
cdr3_aa: CASSIVKGLVNQPQHF
cdr3_nt: TGTGCCAGTAGTATAGTCAAGGGTTTAGTCAATCAGCCCCAGCATTTT

clone_size: -
d_call: -
j_call: TRBJ2-3
v_call: TRBV20-1
cdr3_aa: CSARVAGTDTQYF
cdr3_nt: TGCAGTGCTAGAGTAGCGGGCACAGATACGCAGTATTTT

clone_size: -
d_call: TRBD2
j_call: TRBJ2-7
v_call: TRBV20-1
cdr3_aa: CSARDIREGYEQYF
cdr3_nt: TGCAGTGCTAGAGATATCCGGGAGGGTTACGAGCAGTACTTC

clone_size: -
d_call: -
j_call: TRBJ2-7
v_call: TRBV10-3
cdr3_aa: CAIKGQGNSYEQYF
cdr3_nt: TGTGCCATCAAAGGCCAGGGAAATTCCTACGAGCAGTACTTC

clone_size: many
d_call: -
j_call: TRBJ2-3
v_call: TRBV12-3/TRBV12-4
cdr3_aa: CASLEFTDTQYF
cdr3_nt: TGTGCCAGCCTTGAATTTACAGATACGCAGTATTTT

clone_size: -
d_call: -
j_call: TRBJ2-3
v_call: TRBV20-1
cdr3_aa: CSAAGPLSTDTQYF
cdr3_nt: TGCAGTGCTGCGGGACCTCTTAGCACAGATACGCAGTATTTT

clone_size: -
d_call: TRBD1
j_call: TRBJ1-2
v_call: TRBV2
cdr3_aa: CASSVGQGQDYGYTF
cdr3_nt: TGTGCCAGCAGTGTGGGTCAGGGACAGGACTATGGCTACACCTTC

clone_size: -
d_call: TRBD1
j_call: TRBJ2-1
v_call: TRBV3-1
cdr3_aa: CASSNTGTGGNEQFF
cdr3_nt: TGTGCCAGCAGTAATACCGGGACAGGGGGCAATGAGCAGTTCTTC

clone_size: -
d_call: -
j_call: TRBJ1-5
v_call: TRBV6-1
cdr3_aa: CASSLQQGISNQPQHF
cdr3_nt: TGTGCCAGCAGTCTCCAGCAGGGGATCAGCAATCAGCCCCAGCATTTT

clone_size: many
d_call: TRBD1
j_call: TRBJ1-5
v_call: TRBV7-2
cdr3_aa: CASSLGQGAAQPQHF
cdr3_nt: TGTGCCAGCAGCTTAGGGCAGGGGGCGGCACAGCCCCAGCATTTT

clone_size: -
d_call: -
j_call: TRBJ1-1
v_call: TRBV15
cdr3_aa: CATGKGGVTEAFF
cdr3_nt: TGTGCCACCGGAAAAGGAGGGGTCACTGAAGCTTTCTTT

clone_size: many
d_call: -
j_call: TRBJ1-1
v_call: TRBV12-3/TRBV12-4
cdr3_aa: CASSSADGANTEAFF
cdr3_nt: TGTGCCAGCAGTTCGGCTGACGGGGCGAACACTGAAGCTTTCTTT

clone_size: -
d_call: -
j_call: TRBJ1-6
v_call: TRBV20-1
cdr3_aa: CSARDRPNSPLHF
cdr3_nt: TGCAGTGCTAGAGACCGACCGAATTCACCCCTCCACTTT

clone_size: many
d_call: -
j_call: TRBJ1-5
v_call: TRBV6-1
cdr3_aa: CASSEGTDSNQPQHF
cdr3_nt: TGTGCCAGCAGTGAAGGGACAGATAGTAATCAGCCCCAGCATTTT